The following is a T cell receptor (beta chain) sequence with its context. Antigen specificity is unknown. V lost 6 bases to trimming and J lost 2 bases; unmatched junction nucleotides: 4. Germline V CDR1 and CDR2: MNHNS, SASEGT. The CDR3 sequence is 14 residues long. Extracted RNA was reverse transcribed into cDNA, the sequencing template. TCRdb's table, derived via immunoSEQ multiplex PCR, lists solely in-frame clones and lacks some. The profile covers 170,000 or so clones, with about 60% appearing a single time and over 10% taken by the ten largest. The source of the sample is a study of CD8+ T cells in alopecia areata. Study as a whole: Scalp area affected, as a percentage, set the severity score of treated patients.

Treatment specified: oral pan-JAK inhibitor, 5-10 mg twice daily. Lesional scalp tissue (obtained by punch biopsy) and peripheral blood were collected from alopecia areata patients. Starting from PBMCs, sorting isolated CD4+ and CD8+ T cells. Whole-study findings and limits: Tofacitinib yielded significantly lower scalp clonality and fewer expanded CD8+ clones among the top 100.

The chain is built from TRBV6-1 and TRBJ1-1; 9 bases are shared with TRBD1. The material sequenced was CD8+ T cells sorted from blood, taken at week 24, from a patient treated with tofacitinib. The source of this sequence is a human donor with alopecia areata. DNA of the CDR3: TGTGCCAGCAGCATGGACAGGGGAAACACTGAAGCTTTCTTT. The encoded protein is CASSMDRGNTEAFF.